The rows below give T cell receptor beta chains drawn from one sample of a study of T-cell reconstitution after alpha-beta-depleted transplantation in children. Via MiXCR, TCRdb re-called the PCR reads, giving one row per CDR3 protein. The sample lists 200,000 to 250,000 distinct CDR3 sequences, approximately 12% occurring once. The sample consisted of PBMCs from the stem cell graft donor, taken from the stem cell graft. The receptors originated from a human donor who donated a stem cell graft to a child with acute lymphoblastic leukemia. The conserved cysteine and the conserved F or W are not part of the CDR3 here. Expanded clones get a size class; other rows say once, few or many, or leave the size out.

>TRBV4-2|few
ASSQEGPRSEQY
>TRBV20-1|many
SAHTTGVGRVGTEAF
>TRBV20-1|many
SARVRGGVRLEQY
>TRBV12-3/TRBV12-4|many
ASSSHGLTYGYT
>TRBV29-1|many
SVATGEAQPQH
>TRBV12-2|-
ASRLNVGGGADNEQF
>TRBV5-1|many
ASSLGTGFGETQY
>TRBV12-3/TRBV12-4|many
ASSLAYYSSGANVLT
>TRBV28|many
ASSLSAPGGAITGANVLT
>TRBV29-1|many
SVYRGSYGYT
>TRBV20-1|many
SARALDYPNTEAF
>TRBV12-3/TRBV12-4|many
ASSLGRLSA
>TRBV24-1|many
ATARASNQPQH
>TRBV5-1|many
ASSLARQGKGNTIY
>TRBV5-1|many
ASSLGTGGTTNEKLF
>TRBV9|many
ASSSASNNSPLH
>TRBV18|-
ASSQAPEDPNTGELF
>TRBV4-2|-
ASSQVNRDYGYT
>TRBV9|many
ASSDPGQSSYEQY
>TRBV6-5|many
ASSQNEQF
>TRBV7-3|few
ASSLYAGSYNEQF
>TRBV20-1|many
SARRSEQY
>TRBV7-9|many
ASSSPEGVSSYEQY
>TRBV10-3|many
AISAQETQY
>TRBV20-1|-
SARDVTGELF
>TRBV21-1|many
ASSKAIVVREVSLAPYEQY
>TRBV6-6|many
ASSYWQDSPLH
>TRBV5-1|many
ASSSTSSRGTGELF
>TRBV27|many
ASSLGDTTGELF
>TRBV6-5|many
ASSYGGIHNSPLH
>TRBV5-1|-
ASSRSTVQETQY